These 14 T cell receptor beta chains were sequenced from one sample in a study of shared clonotypes between healthy human individuals. Some clones are missing from TCRdb's copy, which holds only in-frame ones; the method was immunoSEQ multiplex PCR. The sample yields over 300,000 clones, 80% to 90% seen once. Input material: memory CD8+ T cells sorted from blood. The subset here: CD45RO+ cells pooled with CCR7-negative TemRA cells. These receptors were collected from a young man in good health.

This chain links TRBV29-1 with TRBJ2-2, with D hard to call. Between the trimmed V and J ends, which lost 7 bases and 7 bases, there was a span of 13 bases. This CDR3 has 12 amino acids. Germline CDR1 and CDR2: SQVTM and ANQGSEA. The CDR3 loop is CSAERGLGELFF. The DNA of the CDR3 is TGCAGCGCCGAGCGTGGGCTCGGGGAGCTGTTTTTT.

This clone was observed a handful of times. The genes are TRBV13 and TRBJ2-6, with 8 bases matching TRBD1. J was trimmed by 1 base and V by 5 bases; bases with no gene match: 7. Germline V gene sequence: CDR1 PRHDT, CDR2 FYEKMQ (reference sequence). CDR3 length equals 17 residues. CDR3 region: CASSRRTGSSGANVLTF. DNA for the CDR3: TGTGCCAGCAGCCGCCGGACAGGGTCTTCTGGGGCCAACGTCCTGACTTTC.

The chain links TRBV4-1 to TRBJ2-2; possible D gene TRBD2, 6 bases. The CDR3 is made up of 17 amino acids. The V end lost 4 bases, the J end lost 7 bases, and 22 bases lay between the germline ends. CDR1 and CDR2 from the germline V gene are MGHRA and YSYEKL. The CDR3 reads CASSLTRAGPLDGELFF. In DNA, the CDR3 is TGCGCCAGCAGCCTAACGAGGGCGGGGCCCCTGGACGGGGAGCTGTTTTTT.

The rearrangement links TRBV27 to TRBJ2-7; unclear D gene. Germline assignment: CDR1 MNHEY and CDR2 SMNVEV (reference sequence). The CDR3 consists of 11 residues. Trimming removed 8 bases from V and 7 bases from J, with 12 bases in between. In DNA, the CDR3 is TGTGCCAGCCAATCAGTGAGGGAGCAGTACTTC. Protein product: CASQSVREQYF.

This chain joins TRBV29-1 and TRBJ1-2, with TRBD1 as a possible D gene (6 bases). Trimming pared 4 bases from V and 8 bases from J, leaving 14 bases between. This CDR3 contains 12 residues. CDR1 is SQVTM, CDR2 ANQGSEA, per germline. DNA of the CDR3: TGCAGCGTTGCTGCGCAGGGGATAGGCTACACCTTC. As protein: CSVAAQGIGYTF.

Worth noting for this clone: The sample contains more than one DNA sequence encoding this CDR3. CDR3 DNA sequence: TGCGCCAGCAGCTTGACAGGCCCCTACGAGCAGTACTTC. This sequence encodes CASSLTGPYEQYF. The V gene is TRBV5-1, the J gene TRBJ2-7, with D possibly TRBD1 on 5 matching bases. V lost 1 base to trimming and J lost 2 bases, with 7 bases between them. CDR1 and CDR2 from the germline V gene are SGHRS and YFSETQ. The length of the CDR3 is 13 residues.

The sample holds one count of this clone. This rearrangement joins TRBV15 to TRBJ2-7; D might be TRBD1 (6 bases). V gave up 0 bases and J gave up 1 base, with 13 bases separating them. Looked up from germline, CDR1 is LNHNV and CDR2 is YYDKDF (reference sequence). CDR3 length: 16 residues. CDR3 region: CATSRDLAGESYEQYF. In DNA form, the CDR3 reads TGTGCCACCAGCAGAGATCTTGCAGGGGAATCCTACGAGCAGTACTTC.

The chain recombines TRBV6-5 with TRBJ2-7, with D uncertain. The CDR3 has 15 residues. The V end was cut by 2 bases, the J end by 0 bases, with 11 bases between. Germline V gene data show CDR1 as MNHEY and CDR2 as SVGAGI. CDR3 loop: CASSYRPFLSYEQYF. The CDR3 nucleotides are TGTGCCAGCAGTTACCGGCCATTCCTCTCCTACGAGCAGTACTTC.

The chain combines TRBV6-4 with TRBJ2-7; unclear D gene. The CDR3 sequence is 15 residues long. V was clipped by 5 bases and J by 0 bases, with 14 bases between them. CDR1 MRHNA and CDR2 SNTAGT come from the germline V gene. The CDR3 reads CASSLFSPSSYEQYF. The CDR3 region has the DNA TGTGCCAGCAGTTTATTTTCCCCGAGCTCCTACGAGCAGTACTTC.

The chain has TRBV27 and TRBJ2-1; D not certain. V shed 2 bases and J shed 10 bases, with 12 bases lying between them. Germline assignment: CDR1 MNHEY and CDR2 SMNVEV (reference sequence). The length of the CDR3 is 13 residues. CDR3 amino acids: CASSLGITQEQFF. DNA of the CDR3: TGTGCCAGCAGTTTAGGGATAACTCAGGAGCAGTTCTTC.

The CDR3 spells CASSFWPSPSPYEQYF. The DNA for the CDR3 is TGTGCCAGCAGCTTTTGGCCAAGCCCATCACCCTACGAGCAGTACTTC. The rearrangement links TRBV7-9 to TRBJ2-7, with D hard to call. Deletions cut 3 bases from V and 2 bases from J, with 17 bases between. Germline V CDR1 and CDR2: SEHNR, FQNEAQ (reference sequence). The CDR3 has 16 amino acids. Supplemented by reference TRBV7-9 and TRBJ2-7, the full variable domain reads DTGVSQNPRHKITKRGQNVTFRCDPISEHNRLYWYRQTLGQGPEFLTYFQNEAQLEKSRLLSDRFSAERPKGSFSTLEIQRTEQGDSAMYLCASSFWPSPSPYEQYFGPGTRLTVT.

The genes are TRBV13 and TRBJ2-2, with D hard to call. CDR3 length equals 13 residues. Germline V gene lookup returns CDR1 PRHDT and CDR2 FYEKMQ (reference sequence). V dropped 5 bases and J dropped 3 bases, with 7 bases sitting between them. The DNA for the CDR3 is TGTGCCAGCAGCAAGACCGACACCGGGGAGCTGTTTTTT. This sequence encodes CASSKTDTGELFF.

This chain's CDR3 is CASSSSDASSYNSPLHF. CDR3 nucleotide sequence: TGTGCCAGCAGTTCCTCGGACGCGAGCTCCTATAATTCACCCCTCCACTTT. This rearrangement joins TRBV28 to TRBJ1-6; D gene uncertain. V lost 4 bases and J 0 bases, leaving 13 bases between the germline ends. This CDR3 is 17 amino acids long. Germline CDR1 MDHEN, CDR2 SYDVKM.

In this sample, this clone turned up many times. This chain links TRBV6-1 with TRBJ1-6; D is unresolved. The V gene lost 1 base and the J gene lost 0 bases, with 13 bases spanning the gap. The CDR3 length is 18 residues. The germline V gene encodes CDR1 MNHNS and CDR2 SASEGT. The CDR3 protein is CASSEVERASSYNSPLHF. The CDR3 nucleotides are TGTGCCAGCAGTGAAGTCGAAAGGGCGAGCTCCTATAATTCACCCCTCCACTTT.